Below are 15 T cell receptor beta chains sequenced from a single sample in a study of T cell responses to AZD1222 COVID-19 vaccine. Clones were sequenced by immunoSEQ multiplex PCR, and TCRdb holds only the in-frame ones, with some missing. The table has approximately 130,000 clones, about 88% seen once; the top ten hold over 8%. The material was peripheral blood, obtained 28 days after the second AZD1222 dose. All receptors derive from an adult who received the AZD1222 COVID-19 vaccine.

The sample holds one count of this clone. J is TRBJ1-1 and V is TRBV3-1 (or the pseudogene TRBV3-2); the D is unclear. Germline-derived CDR1 and CDR2 are LGHDT and YNNKEL (reference sequence). V lost 4 bases, J lost 5 bases, and 11 bases lay in between. The CDR3 contains 13 residues. Here the CDR3 reads CASSPIGRTEAFF. The CDR3 bases are TGTGCCAGCAGCCCGATAGGGCGAACTGAAGCTTTCTTT.

Written as DNA, the CDR3 is TGCGCCAGCACGCCCTCGGGACTAGTTTCCTACGAGCAGTACTTC. This translates into CASTPSGLVSYEQYF. The chain uses TRBV5-1 and TRBJ2-7; 8 bases line up with TRBD2. Germline V lookup: CDR1 SGHRS, CDR2 YFSETQ. The CDR3 covers 15 residues. Trimming at V came to 6 bases and at J to 1 base, leaving 9 bases not matched to a gene.

The V gene is TRBV5-4, the J gene TRBJ2-5, with TRBD2 matching over 8 bases. Germline V gene sequence: CDR1 SGHNT, CDR2 YYREEE (reference sequence). Trimming at V came to 4 bases and at J to 5 bases, leaving 10 bases not matched to a gene. CDR3 length: 15 residues. CDR3 nucleotides: TGTGCCAGCAGCAGGACTAGCAGGGTGGGGGAGACCCAGTACTTC. This translates into CASSRTSRVGETQYF.

The chain has TRBV7-9 and TRBJ1-1, with 8 bases identical to TRBD1. This CDR3 has 15 residues. The J segment lost 1 base and the V segment lost 2 bases, leaving 3 bases of the junction unmatched. CDR1 SEHNR and CDR2 FQNEAQ come from the germline V gene (reference sequence). The CDR3, as DNA: TGTGCCAGCAGCTTACCTGGGACAGGGAACACTGAAGCTTTCTTT. This gives the protein CASSLPGTGNTEAFF.

CDR3 coding DNA: TGTGCCAGCAGCTTAGAGGACAATCGTCAACTGTTTTTT. Residues: CASSLEDNRQLFF. This chain connects TRBV7-9 to TRBJ1-4, with a weak D call TRBD1 (5 bases). The CDR3 totals 13 residues. Germline V gives CDR1 SEHNR, CDR2 FQNEAQ (reference sequence). Trimming stripped 1 base from V and 12 bases from J, with 12 bases between.

V gene TRBV6-5 combines with J gene TRBJ1-1, with a tentative D call TRBD1 (5 bases). The V end was cut by 6 bases, the J end by 0 bases, with 14 bases between. This CDR3 contains 15 residues. Germline V gene sequence: CDR1 MNHEY, CDR2 SVGAGI. CDR3 region: CASSQQVFMNTEAFF. The CDR3 DNA is TGTGCCAGCAGCCAACAGGTTTTCATGAACACTGAAGCTTTCTTT.

The V and J genes are TRBV9 and TRBJ1-5; 9 positions agree with TRBD1. Germline CDR1 SGDLS, CDR2 YYNGEE. This CDR3 spans 14 amino acids. Trimming at V came to 0 bases and at J to 7 bases, leaving 2 bases not matched to a gene. As DNA, the CDR3 is TGTGCCAGCAGCGTAGGGACAGGGGAACAGCCCCAGCATTTT. This gives the protein CASSVGTGEQPQHF.

The chain links TRBV5-6 to TRBJ2-7; 9 nucleotides agree with TRBD1. V shed 2 bases and J 3 bases; nucleotides not matched to a gene: 15. The CDR3 sequence is 18 residues long. Germline V gene sequence: CDR1 SGHDT, CDR2 YYEEEE. The CDR3: CASSFLFGLTGGIYEQYF. Here the CDR3 DNA reads TGTGCCAGCAGCTTTCTCTTTGGGTTGACAGGGGGAATCTACGAGCAGTACTTC.

The chain recombines TRBV24-1 with TRBJ2-6; a weak D match, TRBD1 (6 bases). Germline values: CDR1 KGHDR, CDR2 SFDVKD. V gave up 2 bases and J gave up 2 bases, with 6 bases separating them. The CDR3 consists of 15 residues. The CDR3: CATSDSGAGANVLTF. The CDR3 DNA reads as TGTGCCACCAGTGATTCAGGGGCTGGGGCCAACGTCCTGACTTTC.

The chain carries TRBV7-2 and TRBJ1-5; D might be TRBD1 (6 bases). Per germline, CDR1 SGHTA and CDR2 FQGNSA. V dropped 5 bases and J dropped 0 bases, with 11 bases sitting between them. This CDR3 is built from 15 residues. CDR3 DNA sequence: TGTGCCAGCAGCCACCACAGGGATAGCAATCAGCCCCAGCATTTT. The encoded protein is CASSHHRDSNQPQHF.

The rearrangement links TRBV30 to TRBJ1-3; the D is unclear. Per germline, CDR1 GTSNPN and CDR2 SVGIG (reference sequence). The CDR3 runs to 14 residues. With 0 bases removed from V and 1 base from J, the gap between germline ends came to 7 bases. CDR3 nucleotide sequence: TGTGCCTGGAGTGTTTTTGGGTCTGGAAACACCATATATTTT. Protein product: CAWSVFGSGNTIYF.

V is TRBV7-3 and J is TRBJ1-1, with D perhaps matching TRBD1 (6 bases). Germline V lookup: CDR1 SGHTA, CDR2 FQGTGA. The CDR3 has 15 amino acids. The germline V and J ends were trimmed by 6 bases and 4 bases, with 18 bases remaining between them. The CDR3 spells CASRGPGQGGTEAFF. The DNA for the CDR3 is TGTGCCAGCAGGGGACCGGGACAAGGGGGCACTGAAGCTTTCTTT.

This rearrangement joins TRBV7-2 to TRBJ1-4, with TRBD1 matching over 8 bases. V trimming: 9 bases; J trimming: 0 bases; junction bases outside the gene matches: 3. This CDR3 spans 14 amino acids. Per germline, CDR1 SGHTA and CDR2 FQGNSA. The CDR3 reads CASGQGATNEKLFF. As DNA, the CDR3 is TGTGCCAGTGGACAGGGCGCAACTAATGAAAAACTGTTTTTT.

V usage is TRBV5-8 and J usage is TRBJ1-4, with no clear D. Trimming took 3 bases from V and 0 from J, leaving 15 bases between them. This CDR3 has 17 amino acids. Germline lookup yields CDR1 SGHTS and CDR2 YDEGEE. In nucleotides, the CDR3 is TGTGCCAGCAGCTCGTCGTGGGCGGACGCAACTAATGAAAAACTGTTTTTT. It specifies CASSSSWADATNEKLFF.

This clone was recorded only once. The rearrangement joins TRBV2 to TRBJ1-1, with D unresolved. Germline loops: CDR1 SNHLY, CDR2 FYNNEI. CDR3 length: 12 amino acids. Between the trimmed V and J ends, which lost 3 bases and 4 bases, there was a span of 6 bases. CDR3 coding DNA: TGTGCCAGCAGTGACGCAGGCACTGAAGCTTTCTTT. Its translation is CASSDAGTEAFF.